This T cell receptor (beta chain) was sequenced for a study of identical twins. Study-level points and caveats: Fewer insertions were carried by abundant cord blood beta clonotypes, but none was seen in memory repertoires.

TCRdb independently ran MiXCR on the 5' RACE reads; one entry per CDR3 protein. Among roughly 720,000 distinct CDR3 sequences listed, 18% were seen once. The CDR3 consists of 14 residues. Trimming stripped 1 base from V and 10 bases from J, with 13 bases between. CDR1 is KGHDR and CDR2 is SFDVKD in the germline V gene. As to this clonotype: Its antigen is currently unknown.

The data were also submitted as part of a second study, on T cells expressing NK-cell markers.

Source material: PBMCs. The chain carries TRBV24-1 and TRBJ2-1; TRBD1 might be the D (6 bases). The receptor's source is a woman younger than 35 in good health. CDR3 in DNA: TGTGCCACCAGTGATTTCTCTAGTCAGGGGGAGCAGTTCTTC. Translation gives CATSDFSSQGEQFF.